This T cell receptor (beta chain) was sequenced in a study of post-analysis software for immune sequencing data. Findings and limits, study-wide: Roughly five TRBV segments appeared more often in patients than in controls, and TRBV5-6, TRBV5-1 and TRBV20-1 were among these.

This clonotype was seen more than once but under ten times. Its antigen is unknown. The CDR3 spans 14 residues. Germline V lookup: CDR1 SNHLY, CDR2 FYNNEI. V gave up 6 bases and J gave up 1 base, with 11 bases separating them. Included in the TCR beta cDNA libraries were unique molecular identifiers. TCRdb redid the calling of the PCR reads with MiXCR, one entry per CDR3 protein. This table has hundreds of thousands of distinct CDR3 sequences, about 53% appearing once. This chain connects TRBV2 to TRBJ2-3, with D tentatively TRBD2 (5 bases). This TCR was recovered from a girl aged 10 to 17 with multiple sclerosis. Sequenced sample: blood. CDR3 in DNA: TGTGCCAGCAGAGCCGGACTCGGCACAGATACGCAGTATTTT. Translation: CASRAGLGTDTQYF.